This entry describes one T cell receptor (beta chain). Its antigen remains unknown. V trimming: 6 bases; J trimming: 3 bases; junction bases outside the gene matches: 4. In germline, CDR1 is MNHNS, CDR2 SASEGT. The CDR3 is made up of 15 amino acids. Autoimmune disease history or systemic immunosuppression was exclusionary. This sample stems from a study of OX40 agonist ivuxolimab in advanced cancers. Only in-frame clones appear in the TCRdb table, and some are missing; sequencing was by immunoSEQ multiplex PCR. In the table there are about 62,000 clones, around 92% of which are singletons. Study observations and caveats: Low normalized T-cell clonal expansion was additionally recorded for some nonresponders.

V gene TRBV6-1 combines with J gene TRBJ2-3, with 12 bases fitting TRBD2. This clonotype was sampled from an adult with an advanced solid tumor such as melanoma, head and neck, liver or kidney cancer. The sequenced sample was CD4+ or CD8+ T cells sorted from blood, obtained in a trial of the OX40 agonist ivuxolimab. The CDR3 coding sequence is TGTGCCAGCAGGGAACTAGCGGGGGGAACAGATACGCAGTATTTT. Its translation: CASRELAGGTDTQYF.